The clone carrying this TCR beta chain was recorded at least ten times. Its antigen is still unknown. The V end was cut by 4 bases, the J end by 6 bases, with 13 bases between. This CDR3 region has 14 residues. Germline values: CDR1 SGHRS, CDR2 YFSETQ. The data are from a study of Graves' ophthalmopathy and Graves' hyperthyroidism. Study-wide points: A 13-signature model separated ophthalmopathy from stable hyperthyroidism, approximately 87% sensitivity, 65% to 82% specificity.

The study amplified TCR beta CDR3 regions using RNA transcripts. First-round RT-PCR with HTBI primers preceded a second-round multiplex PCR. TCRdb called the multiplex PCR reads again in MiXCR, with one record for every CDR3 protein. The table includes about 170,000 distinct CDR3 sequences, under 40% detected once. In donors with ophthalmopathy, activity was moderate-to-severe, with CAS ≥3, NOSPECS ≥4 and duration under 3 months. The TCR sequence derives from a woman aged 40 to 55 with Graves' ophthalmopathy. The V and J genes are TRBV5-1 and TRBJ2-2; a weak D match, TRBD1 (5 bases). The material sequenced was peripheral blood. This CDR3 is CASSPQGTAGELFF. CDR3 bases: TGCGCCAGCAGCCCGCAGGGTACCGCCGGGGAGCTGTTTTTT. The full variable domain, in which reference TRBV5-1 and TRBJ2-2 provide the parts outside the CDR3, is KAGVTQTPRYLIKTRGQQVTLSCSPISGHRSVSWYQQTPGQGLQFLFEYFSETQRNKGNFPGRFSGRQFSNSRSEMNVSTLELGDSALYLCASSPQGTAGELFFGEGSRLTVL.